This TCR beta chain stems from a study of beta chain features in type 1 diabetes. Study conclusions and caveats: Shortening that was moderate but significant affected the TCRB CDR3s of Type 1 diabetes patients in all four CD4+ subsets. Lower insertion and higher deletion counts appeared at VDJ junctions in type 1 diabetes patients.

Expressed TCRB transcripts were sequenced, since all the RNA that had been isolated was reverse transcribed. Naive, central memory and regulatory T cell samples came to a mean of around 3.3 million reads. Produced via immunoSEQ multiplex PCR; TCRdb's table is partial and in-frame only. This table holds under 900,000 clones, 17% found once. Germline V gene data show CDR1 as SGHAT and CDR2 as FQNNGV. The V segment lost 4 bases and the J segment 2 bases; nucleotides outside the gene matches: 6. The CDR3 loop spans 16 amino acids. Sorting gave populations that all exceeded 95% purity. Points on this clone: The antigen is not known.

The chain combines TRBV11-2 with TRBJ2-1, with 9 bases lining up with TRBD2. The source material was naive CD4+ T cells from blood. The sequence came from a woman under 30 in good health. CDR3 nucleotide sequence: TGTGCCAGCAGCTGGTTAGCGGGAGTGGCCTACAATGAGCAGTTCTTC. Its translation is CASSWLAGVAYNEQFF.